The 18 T cell receptor beta chains reported below all come from one sample, sequenced in a study of T cell repertoires in aging, cancer and after chemotherapy. Peripheral blood genomic DNA, not sorted cells or RNA, was the template. A mixed TRB-A/B primer pool amplified rearranged TRB by multiplex touch-down PCR. In TCRdb, the multiplex PCR reads were re-called with MiXCR into one record per CDR3 protein. The sample has approximately 2,200 distinct CDR3 sequences; roughly 33% are singletons. Sequences were obtained from blood. The receptor set was obtained from a human donor with a solid tumor.

The rearrangement uses TRBV30 and TRBJ2-7; D is undetermined. Trimming took off 3 bases at V and 5 bases at J, with 11 bases between the two ends. CDR3 length: 12 residues. Per the germline V gene, CDR1 is GTSNPN and CDR2 is SVGIG (reference sequence). CDR3 region: CAWSWVAHEQYF. CDR3 DNA sequence: TGTGCCTGGAGCTGGGTAGCCCACGAGCAGTACTTC.

V usage is TRBV5-4 and J usage is TRBJ2-5, with 11 bases identical to TRBD2. The CDR3 consists of 16 residues. Trimming took 4 bases from V and 4 from J; bases not matched to a gene: 9. From germline, CDR1 is SGHNT and CDR2 YYREEE (reference sequence). The CDR3 DNA is TGTGCCAGCAGCAAGTTAGCGGGGGGGCGGGGAGAGACCCAGTACTTC. This translates into CASSKLAGGRGETQYF.

The rearrangement links TRBV13 to TRBJ2-1, with 7 bases that match TRBD2. The V and J ends lost 5 bases and 5 bases, in that order; junction bases with no gene match: 9. Germline-derived CDR1 and CDR2 are PRHDT and FYEKMQ (reference sequence). The CDR3 runs 15 residues. CDR3 bases: TGTGCCAGCAGCGTATCGGGACTAACGAACAATGAGCAGTTCTTC. Translating gives CASSVSGLTNNEQFF.

Sample share makes this clonotype medium-sized. The rearrangement joins TRBV11-3 to TRBJ2-3; the match to TRBD1 covers 9 bases. The CDR3 extends over 15 amino acids. J was trimmed by 5 bases and V by 4 bases; bases with no gene match: 7. CDR1 is SGHNT and CDR2 is YENEEA in the germline V gene. CDR3 nucleotides: TGTGCCAGCAGCTCACCGGGACAGGGTAAAGATACGCAGTATTTT. This translates into CASSSPGQGKDTQYF.

V gene TRBV7-2 combines with J gene TRBJ2-1; D is perhaps TRBD1 or TRBD2 (6 bases each). Germline V gives CDR1 SGHTA, CDR2 FQGNSA. V dropped 0 bases and J dropped 4 bases, with 10 bases sitting between them. There are 15 residues in the CDR3. CDR3 residues: CASSLARGTYNEQFF. CDR3 sequence (DNA): TGTGCCAGCAGCTTAGCACGGGGGACATACAATGAGCAGTTCTTC.

This rearrangement joins TRBV7-6 to TRBJ2-6; TRBD1 matches at 10 bases. This CDR3 has 18 residues. Germline values: CDR1 SGHVS, CDR2 FNYEAQ. With V trimmed by 2 bases and J by 1 base, 5 bases remained unmatched. DNA for the CDR3: TGTGCCAGCAGCTTACTCCGGACAGGGGGATCTGGGGCCAACGTCCTGACTTTC. This translates into CASSLLRTGGSGANVLTF.

This clonotype is labeled as large. The chain joins TRBV29-1 to TRBJ2-5, with D possibly matching TRBD1 (5 bases). V lost 6 bases and J lost 3, with 8 bases in between. Germline CDR1 SQVTM, CDR2 ANQGSEA. The CDR3 is made up of 11 amino acids. The CDR3 sequence is CSVAGKETQYF. DNA of the CDR3: TGCAGCGTGGCAGGGAAAGAGACCCAGTACTTC. Using reference TRBV29-1 and TRBJ2-5 for the parts outside the CDR3, the full variable domain is SAVISQKPSRDICQRGTSLTIQCQVDSQVTMMFWYRQQPGQSLTLIATANQGSEATYESGFVIDKFPISRPNLTFSTLTVSNMSPEDSSIYLCSVAGKETQYFGPGTRLLVL.

In this sample, this clonotype turned up a few times. J is TRBJ1-1 and V is TRBV6-2 or TRBV6-3; the D gene is possibly TRBD1 (5 bases). The V gene lost 6 bases and the J gene lost 3 bases, with 8 bases spanning the gap. Germline CDR1 and CDR2: MNHEY and SVGEGT. CDR3 length: 12 residues. CDR3 residues: CASRSGHTEAFF. DNA of the CDR3: TGTGCCAGCAGGTCGGGGCACACTGAAGCTTTCTTT.

There are a few counts of this clonotype. The rearrangement links TRBV19 to TRBJ1-1; 8 bases align to TRBD1. The CDR3 spans 15 residues. V gave up 4 bases and J gave up 5 bases; unmatched junction bases: 9. Germline lookup yields CDR1 LNHDA and CDR2 SQIVND (reference sequence). The CDR3 region is CASSTQGARKTEAFF. In DNA form, the CDR3 reads TGTGCCAGTAGTACCCAGGGGGCGCGGAAGACTGAAGCTTTCTTT.

The chain has TRBV6-5 and TRBJ1-3; D remains ambiguous. Trimming cost V 2 bases and J 0 bases, with 8 bases left between them. Germline V gene sequence: CDR1 MNHEY, CDR2 SVGAGI. The length of the CDR3 is 15 residues. The CDR3 is CASSYEGVSGNTIYF. DNA for the CDR3: TGTGCCAGCAGTTACGAGGGAGTCTCTGGAAACACCATATATTTT.

By proportion, this clonotype is medium-sized. This rearrangement joins TRBV27 to TRBJ1-6; D may be TRBD1 (6 bases). V was trimmed by 3 bases and J by 6 bases, leaving 15 bases between them. Germline assignment: CDR1 MNHEY and CDR2 SMNVEV (reference sequence). CDR3 length: 16 residues. DNA for the CDR3: TGTGCCAGCAGTTTGTCTCAGGGGTCGGGTAATTCACCCCTCCACTTT. Residues: CASSLSQGSGNSPLHF.

The gene calls are TRBV7-6 and TRBJ2-2; 10 bases are shared with TRBD1. CDR1 is SGHVS and CDR2 is FNYEAQ in the germline V gene. V dropped 3 bases and J dropped 5; count of bases not matched to a gene: 12. The CDR3 loop spans 18 amino acids. CDR3 sequence reads: CASSLRDRGALKTGELFF. The CDR3 DNA follows: TGTGCCAGCAGCTTGCGGGACAGGGGAGCCCTCAAAACCGGGGAGCTGTTTTTT.

This rearrangement joins TRBV7-2 to TRBJ1-1; 11 bases are shared with TRBD1. The CDR3 loop spans 15 amino acids. Germline V gives CDR1 SGHTA, CDR2 FQGNSA. V shed 5 bases, J shed 4 bases, and the junction held 6 bases outside the gene matches. The CDR3 DNA reads TGTGCCAGCAGCCTACGGACAGGGGGCTTCACTGAAGCTTTCTTT. It specifies CASSLRTGGFTEAFF.

This clonotype was observed a few times. The chain is built from TRBV6-2 or TRBV6-3 and TRBJ2-1, with TRBD2 matching over 12 bases. The germline V gene has CDR1 MNHEY and CDR2 SVGEGT. This CDR3 comprises 14 residues. The ends lost 6 bases at V and 9 bases at J; junction bases unmatched: 6. CDR3 nucleotides: TGTGCCAGCAGGGCTCTAGCGGGAGGGACTGAGCAGTTCTTC. It codes for CASRALAGGTEQFF.

This clonotype was counted between two and nine times. The rearrangement uses TRBV7-2 and TRBJ2-7; D remains unclear. Germline values: CDR1 SGHTA, CDR2 FQGNSA. Trimming cost V 1 base and J 4 bases, with 14 bases left between them. The CDR3 extends over 15 amino acids. The CDR3, as DNA: TGTGCCAGCAGCTTAGATGGTACAGAATTATACGAGCAGTACTTC. Its protein is CASSLDGTELYEQYF.

The V call is TRBV11-1, the J call TRBJ2-2; weak D call: TRBD1 (5 bases). Germline CDR1 is SGHAT and CDR2 is FQDESV (reference sequence). The CDR3 totals 16 residues. V shed 2 bases and J shed 8 bases, with 18 bases lying between them. The CDR3 DNA is TGTGCCAGCAGCTTAAATCCATTAGCAGGGATGGGGGAGCTGTTTTTT. Protein sequence: CASSLNPLAGMGELFF.

This clonotype was seen once. The chain employs TRBV7-9 and TRBJ2-1, with D maybe TRBD2 (6 bases). The CDR3 consists of 16 residues. Germline assignment: CDR1 SEHNR and CDR2 FQNEAQ (reference sequence). Deletions cut 2 bases from V and 2 bases from J, with 13 bases between. The CDR3 DNA follows: TGTGCCAGCAGCTTAAGGGAGTTAGCGGCCTACAATGAGCAGTTCTTC. Encoded protein: CASSLRELAAYNEQFF. Drawing the rest from reference TRBV7-9 and TRBJ2-1, the complete variable domain is DTGVSQNPRHKITKRGQNVTFRCDPISEHNRLYWYRQTLGQGPEFLTYFQNEAQLEKSRLLSDRFSAERPKGSFSTLEIQRTEQGDSAMYLCASSLRELAAYNEQFFGPGTRLTVL.

The chain recombines TRBV6-5 with TRBJ2-7, with TRBD2 matching over 9 bases. Germline CDR1 and CDR2: MNHEY and SVGAGI. V was pared by 0 bases and J by 0 bases, with 12 bases of the junction left unmatched. CDR3 size: 19 residues. This CDR3 is CASSYSIESSGASSYEQYF. The CDR3 DNA follows: TGTGCCAGCAGTTACTCGATAGAGTCTAGCGGGGCTAGCTCCTACGAGCAGTACTTC.